The 10 T cell receptor beta chains reported below all come from one sample, sequenced in a study of blood T cell repertoires in COVID-19 (TCRdb year 2020). Library prep was done by the immunoSEQ multiplex PCR assay. TCRdb retrieved this table from immuneACCESS and kept in-frame rearrangements only. Not all clones are present; in checked studies, unresolved V genes account for under half, and no reason is known for the remainder. The sample profile shows some 46,000 clones; about four fifths of them were found once. The ten largest clones represent less than 25% of the sample. The source material was peripheral blood. The receptors come from a woman aged 55-70 years with acute or convalescent COVID-19.

V gene TRBV7-9 combines with J gene TRBJ2-1; D possibly corresponds to TRBD2 (6 bases). The germline V gene has CDR1 SEHNR and CDR2 FQNEAQ (reference sequence). The CDR3 has 16 amino acids. V was cut by 5 bases and J by 8 bases, with 22 bases left in between. As DNA, the CDR3 is TGTGCCAGCAGCCCCCCGGGAGCTGACCCAACAGATGAGCAGTTCTTC. It specifies CASSPPGADPTDEQFF.

The sample holds a few counts of this clone. This rearrangement joins TRBV7-9 to TRBJ1-5; a weak D match, TRBD1 (5 bases). This CDR3 is 14 amino acids long. Trimming stripped 2 bases from V and 4 bases from J, with 9 bases between. The germline V gene has CDR1 SEHNR and CDR2 FQNEAQ (reference sequence). CDR3 sequence reads: CASSLFGGNQPQHF. DNA for the CDR3: TGTGCCAGCAGCTTATTCGGGGGTAATCAGCCCCAGCATTTT.

This clone was counted once. The chain employs TRBV9 and TRBJ1-2, with D hard to call. The CDR3 has 15 residues. Looked up from germline, CDR1 is SGDLS and CDR2 is YYNGEE. Trimming shortened V by 4 bases and J by 4 bases, and 17 bases separated the two germline ends. CDR3 residues: CASSFSPLVSYGYTF. CDR3 sequence (DNA): TGTGCCAGCAGCTTTAGCCCTTTAGTGAGCTATGGCTACACCTTC.

Sample share makes this clone medium-sized. The chain couples TRBV24-1 to TRBJ2-5; 9 bases line up with TRBD1. This CDR3 contains 16 residues. Trimming at V came to 3 bases and at J to 1 base, leaving 5 bases not matched to a gene. The germline gives CDR1 KGHDR, CDR2 SFDVKD. The CDR3 sequence is CATSDLPTGGQETQYF. The CDR3 DNA reads TGTGCCACCAGTGATCTACCGACAGGGGGCCAAGAGACCCAGTACTTC.

The chain is built from TRBV29-1 and TRBJ1-2, with 8 bases aligning to TRBD1. V shed 6 bases, J shed 4 bases, and the junction held 10 bases outside the gene matches. Germline CDR1 and CDR2: SQVTM and ANQGSEA. CDR3 length equals 14 residues. The CDR3 spells CSVDREADLYGYTF. CDR3 nucleotides: TGCAGCGTGGACAGGGAGGCCGACCTCTATGGCTACACCTTC.

The V call is TRBV5-6, the J call TRBJ1-2; a weak D match, TRBD1 (6 bases). Germline-derived CDR1 and CDR2 are SGHDT and YYEEEE. Trimming removed 1 base from V and 4 bases from J, with 8 bases in between. This CDR3 comprises 13 residues. CDR3 protein: CASSLPDSYGYTF. CDR3 DNA: TGTGCCAGCAGCTTGCCGGACAGCTATGGCTACACCTTC.

CDR3 bases: TGTGCCAGTAGTCCCCTCTCCTATGGCTACACCTTC. This gives the protein CASSPLSYGYTF. V gene TRBV19 combines with J gene TRBJ1-2; no clear D. There are 12 residues in the CDR3. V was pared by 5 bases and J by 4 bases, with 8 bases between. Germline CDR1 reads LNHDA; CDR2 reads SQIVND (reference sequence).

The chain uses TRBV9 and TRBJ1-1; 9 bases line up with TRBD1. This CDR3 spans 14 amino acids. Trimming took 3 bases from V and 6 from J; bases not matched to a gene: 6. Germline CDR1 and CDR2: SGDLS and YYNGEE. In DNA form, the CDR3 reads TGTGCCAGCAGCGGAACAGGGGGCGACGCTGAAGCTTTCTTT. It is translated as CASSGTGGDAEAFF.

The table lists this clone with a count of one. CDR3 sequence: CSAYRESTDTQYF. The CDR3 DNA reads as TGCAGCGCCTACCGGGAGAGCACAGATACGCAGTATTTT. The chain combines TRBV29-1 with TRBJ2-3; maybe TRBD2 (6 bases). V was shortened by 7 bases and J by 0 bases, with 11 bases between the two germline ends. This CDR3 is built from 13 residues. CDR1 and CDR2 (germline): SQVTM, ANQGSEA.

The CDR3 DNA follows: TGTGCCAGCAGTTACAGGACAGCCGAAGCTTTCTTT. It encodes CASSYRTAEAFF. The chain joins TRBV6-2 or TRBV6-3 to TRBJ1-1, with D perhaps TRBD1 (6 bases). The CDR3 runs 12 residues. Germline-derived CDR1 and CDR2 are MNHEY and SVGEGT. With 2 bases removed from V and 8 bases from J, the gap between germline ends came to 9 bases.